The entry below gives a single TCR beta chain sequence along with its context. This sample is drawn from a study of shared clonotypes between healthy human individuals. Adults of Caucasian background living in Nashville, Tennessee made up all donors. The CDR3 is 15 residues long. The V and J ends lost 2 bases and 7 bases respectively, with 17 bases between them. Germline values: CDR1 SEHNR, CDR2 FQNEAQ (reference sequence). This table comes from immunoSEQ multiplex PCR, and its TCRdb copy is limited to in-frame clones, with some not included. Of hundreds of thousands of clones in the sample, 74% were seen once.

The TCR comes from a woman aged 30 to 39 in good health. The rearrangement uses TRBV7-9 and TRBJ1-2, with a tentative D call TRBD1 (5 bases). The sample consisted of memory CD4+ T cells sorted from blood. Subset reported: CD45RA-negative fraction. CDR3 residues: CASSLHVGGSSGYTF. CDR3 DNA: TGTGCCAGCAGCTTACATGTCGGGGGATCGAGTGGCTACACCTTC.